The 18 T cell receptor beta chains listed next were all sequenced from one sample in a study of regulatory T cells in long-lasting Graves disease. Time point noted: newly diagnosed GD, antithyroid drugs for less than 3 months. Following extraction of RNA from PBMCs, that RNA was used to make the TCR library. CDR3-region Arm-PCR and iRepertoire HTBI primers produced the TCR beta libraries. MiXCR, run by TCRdb on the multiplex PCR reads, gives a single entry per CDR3 protein. Of fewer than 650,000 distinct CDR3 sequences listed, under 20% are singletons. This sample also belongs to another study, concerning T cells in Graves' hyperthyroidism and ophthalmopathy.

Here the sequenced sample was peripheral blood mononuclear cells (PBMCs), taken at new diagnosis, from a patient treated with antithyroid drugs. The receptors shown here come from a woman aged 25 to 39 with Graves disease.

This rearrangement joins TRBV28 to TRBJ2-6; 9 nucleotides line up with TRBD1. The CDR3 has 16 residues. Germline CDR1 is MDHEN and CDR2 is SYDVKM. The V gene end was trimmed by 6 bases and the J gene end by 3 bases; junction bases not matched to a gene: 6. CDR3 amino acids: CASRVQGAGGANVLTF. The CDR3 DNA reads as TGTGCCAGCAGAGTACAGGGGGCTGGTGGGGCCAACGTCCTGACTTTC.

This clonotype was counted at least ten times. The chain employs TRBV5-1 and TRBJ1-1; 7 bases agree with TRBD1. CDR1 is SGHRS, CDR2 YFSETQ, per germline. This CDR3 has 15 residues. With 3 bases clipped from V and 6 bases from J, the junction kept 11 bases outside the gene matches. This CDR3 is CASSSGQAFSAEAFF. CDR3 nucleotide sequence: TGCGCCAGCAGCTCCGGACAGGCGTTCTCGGCTGAAGCTTTCTTT.

On this clonotype itself: This could be a read error, since a much larger clone is one nucleotide away. The gene calls are TRBV7-2 and TRBJ1-1; TRBD1 agrees at 7 bases. The CDR3 is made up of 11 amino acids. Germline-derived CDR1 and CDR2 are SGHTA and FQGNSA. The CDR3 DNA reads TGTGCCAGCAGCCTAACAGGGGTAGCTCTCTTT. This encodes CASSLTGVALF.

The chain recombines TRBV7-2 with TRBJ2-2; D is perhaps TRBD2 (7 bases). V lost 4 bases, J lost 0 bases, and 15 bases lay in between. The CDR3 length is 17 residues. CDR1 is SGHTA and CDR2 is FQGNSA in the germline V gene. The CDR3 DNA reads TGTGCCAGCAGCTCCCGGGGGGCAGGGCCGAACACCGGGGAGCTGTTTTTT. Protein: CASSSRGAGPNTGELFF. Supplemented by reference TRBV7-2 and TRBJ2-2, the full variable domain reads GAGVSQSPSNKVTEKGKDVELRCDPISGHTALYWYRQSLGQGLEFLIYFQGNSAPDKSGLPSDRFSAERTGGSVSTLTIQRTQQEDSAVYLCASSSRGAGPNTGELFFGEGSRLTVL.

This clonotype was recorded at least ten times. The chain recombines TRBV6-2 or TRBV6-3 with TRBJ2-7, with unresolved D. From germline, CDR1 is MNHEY and CDR2 SVGEGT. The ends were cut back, 5 bases at V and 2 bases at J, with 13 bases in the middle. This CDR3 has 14 residues. The CDR3 nucleotides are TGTGCCAGCAGTGACGGGTATCCGACCTACGAGCAGTACTTC. It translates to CASSDGYPTYEQYF.

This clonotype was seen a few times. This may be a read error, as it is one base from a much larger clone. The gene calls are TRBV29-1 and TRBJ2-7; D remains unclear. The germline CDR1 and CDR2 sequences are SQVTM and ANQGSEA. CDR3 length: 12 amino acids. The CDR3 DNA is TGCAGCGTTGAAGTAGGTCAGAACAAGCAGTGCTTC. Protein sequence: CSVEVGQNKQCF.

The chain is built from TRBV20-1 and TRBJ2-5; 10 positions agree with TRBD2. V was clipped by 3 bases and J by 7 bases; unmatched bases: 17. The length of the CDR3 is 17 residues. Germline CDR1 DFQATT, CDR2 SNEGSKA (reference sequence). The CDR3 DNA sequence: TGCAGTGCTAGCCGGCCTAGCGGGAGCTTGGGTTTAGGGACCCAGTACTTC. Its translation: CSASRPSGSLGLGTQYF.

The chain combines TRBV2 with TRBJ2-1; 8 bases match TRBD2. CDR3 size: 16 residues. Germline trimming cut 3 bases from V and 9 bases from J; bases unmatched to any gene: 13. Germline V lookup: CDR1 SNHLY, CDR2 FYNNEI. Here the CDR3 DNA reads TGTGCCAGCAGTGACCGGGGCGGGAGGCTATTAGGTGAGCAGTTCTTC. Translation: CASSDRGGRLLGEQFF.

This clonotype was detected ten times or more. This chain connects TRBV2 to TRBJ2-1; a weak D match, TRBD2 (5 bases). The CDR3 is made up of 12 amino acids. Germline assignment: CDR1 SNHLY and CDR2 FYNNEI. V gave up 6 bases and J gave up 10 bases, with 13 bases separating them. CDR3 protein: CASRADFEEQFF. CDR3 DNA sequence: TGTGCCAGCAGAGCGGACTTTGAGGAGCAGTTCTTC. Combining the CDR3 with reference TRBV2 and TRBJ2-1 gives the whole variable domain EPEVTQTPSHQVTQMGQEVILRCVPISNHLYFYWYRQILGQKVEFLVSFYNNEISEKSEIFDDQFSVERPDGSNFTLKIRSTKLEDSAMYFCASRADFEEQFFGPGTRLTVL.

This clonotype has only a few counts. V is TRBV9 and J is TRBJ2-7; 7 positions match TRBD2. V trimming: 4 bases; J trimming: 5 bases; junction bases outside the gene matches: 9. The CDR3 has 14 residues. CDR1 is SGDLS, CDR2 YYNGEE, per germline. CDR3 residues: CASSPWGGSHEQYF. CDR3 in DNA: TGTGCCAGCAGCCCTTGGGGAGGGTCACACGAGCAGTACTTC.

This clonotype was detected only a few times. V usage is TRBV5-1 and J usage is TRBJ2-7; possibly TRBD1 or TRBD2 for D (5 bases each). The CDR3 spans 16 residues. CDR1 and CDR2 (germline): SGHRS, YFSETQ. The V gene lost 4 bases and the J gene lost 2 bases, with 19 bases spanning the gap. This CDR3 reads CASSGTSRDGAYEQYF. The CDR3 region has the DNA TGCGCCAGCAGCGGGACGTCCCGGGACGGAGCCTACGAGCAGTACTTC.

This clonotype has at least ten counts. This chain connects TRBV19 to TRBJ2-1, with TRBD2 matching 9 bases. The CDR3 covers 16 residues. V trimming: 5 bases; J trimming: 2 bases; junction bases outside the gene matches: 7. The germline CDR1 and CDR2 sequences are LNHDA and SQIVND (reference sequence). The CDR3 loop reads CASSPSSGSTYNEQFF. The CDR3 region has the DNA TGTGCCAGTAGTCCAAGTAGCGGGAGCACCTACAATGAGCAGTTCTTC.

This clonotype occurred once. J is TRBJ1-2 and V is TRBV5-1, with D possibly TRBD1 on 6 matching bases. V lost 1 base to trimming and J lost 8 bases, with 15 bases between them. CDR3 length: 14 amino acids. Germline CDR1 reads SGHRS; CDR2 reads YFSETQ. The CDR3 bases are TGCGCCAGCAGCTTGATGACAGGCACGGGCGGCTACACCTTC. Its protein is CASSLMTGTGGYTF.

This clonotype was counted between two and nine times. This chain connects TRBV27 to TRBJ1-4; tentatively, D is TRBD1 (5 bases). The CDR3 consists of 15 residues. Trimming pared 7 bases from V and 0 bases from J, leaving 12 bases between. Germline V lookup: CDR1 MNHEY, CDR2 SMNVEV (reference sequence). The chain's CDR3 is CASTLRGATNEKLFF. DNA of the CDR3: TGTGCCAGCACACTGAGGGGAGCAACTAATGAAAAACTGTTTTTT.

J is TRBJ1-2 and V is TRBV5-1; D is unresolved. V lost 4 bases and J 4 bases, leaving 11 bases between the germline ends. CDR1 and CDR2 (germline): SGHRS, YFSETQ. CDR3 length: 13 amino acids. For the CDR3, the DNA is TGCGCCAGCAGCCCGGGCGGAACCTATGGCTACACCTTC. Amino acid sequence: CASSPGGTYGYTF.

Ten or more counts support this clonotype. The chain recombines TRBV6-1 with TRBJ2-5; 10 nucleotides match TRBD2. The ends lost 6 bases at V and 3 bases at J; junction bases unmatched: 16. This CDR3 is built from 18 residues. CDR1 and CDR2 (germline): MNHNS, SASEGT. The CDR3 nucleotides are TGTGCCAGCAGACCAGGGGGATCGACTAGCGGGTATAAAGAGACCCAGTACTTC. Protein product: CASRPGGSTSGYKETQYF.

The J gene is TRBJ2-3, the V gene TRBV12-3 or TRBV12-4, with 9 nucleotides matching TRBD2. V shed 3 bases and J 4 bases; nucleotides not matched to a gene: 5. CDR3 length: 15 residues. CDR3: CASSFRGGDPDTQYF. CDR3 sequence (DNA): TGTGCCAGCAGTTTTCGCGGGGGGGACCCAGATACGCAGTATTTT.

The chain uses TRBV12-3 or TRBV12-4 and TRBJ2-5, with TRBD2 identical over 7 bases. The CDR3 covers 16 residues. Germline trimming cut 2 bases from V and 5 bases from J; bases unmatched to any gene: 11. The CDR3 here is CASSLRAGVRRETQYF. The CDR3 DNA is TGTGCCAGCAGTTTACGGGCGGGAGTACGTCGGGAGACCCAGTACTTC.